The 18 T cell receptor beta chains below were found in one sample sequenced in a study of T-cell reconstitution after alpha-beta-depleted transplantation in children. Unique molecular identifiers were incorporated into the prepared TCRbeta library. TCRdb processed the PCR reads anew with MiXCR; each CDR3 protein has one entry. The top ten hold 13% to 15% of the sample, which has fewer than 700,000 distinct CDR3 sequences, 23% seen once. The sequencing used PBMCs, mostly from graft donor cells, collected 360 days after TCRalphabeta/CD19-depleted stem cell transplant. Source of these receptors: a boy younger than two who had a stem cell transplant for acute myeloid leukemia, so the T cells may come from the graft donor.

V gene TRBV27 combines with J gene TRBJ1-2; maybe TRBD1 (5 bases). The V gene's germline CDR1 is MNHEY and CDR2 SMNVEV (reference sequence). Trimming left V 0 bases short and J 7 bases short, with 9 bases between. The CDR3 loop spans 13 amino acids. The CDR3 bases are TGTGCCAGCAGTTTATCAACGGGGGGTGGCTACACCTTC. Its protein product is CASSLSTGGGYTF.

This clonotype was observed many times. V is TRBV29-1 and J is TRBJ2-1; perhaps TRBD2 as D (5 bases). V lost 3 bases to trimming and J lost 0 bases, with 9 bases between them. Germline values: CDR1 SQVTM, CDR2 ANQGSEA. The CDR3 is 14 amino acids. The CDR3 DNA reads TGCAGCGTTGATCCCAGCGGCTCCTACAATGAGCAGTTCTTC. Its translation: CSVDPSGSYNEQFF.

This clonotype was recorded at least ten times. The chain couples TRBV5-1 to TRBJ2-7; D is unclear. The V and J ends lost 5 bases and 9 bases respectively, with 12 bases between them. The germline CDR1 and CDR2 sequences are SGHRS and YFSETQ. The CDR3 covers 11 residues. CDR3 in DNA: TGCGCCAGCAGTCCCCCTCCCGGGCAGTACTTC. Translation: CASSPPPGQYF.

This clonotype was picked up many times. V and J are TRBV12-3 or TRBV12-4 and TRBJ1-4; D is undetermined. Trimming removed 3 bases at V and 7 bases at J, with 9 bases between. This CDR3 has 13 amino acids. The CDR3 coding sequence is TGTGCCAGCAGTTTTTCCCCGGGTGAAAAACTGTTTTTT. Translated: CASSFSPGEKLFF.

This clonotype has just a few counts. The chain links TRBV20-1 to TRBJ2-5; 7 nucleotides agree with TRBD2. The CDR3 is 13 amino acids. V gave up 5 bases and J gave up 5 bases; unmatched junction bases: 8. Germline CDR1 reads DFQATT; CDR2 reads SNEGSKA (reference sequence). The CDR3 protein is CSAQPLGGETQYF. CDR3 nucleotide sequence: TGCAGTGCTCAACCTCTCGGGGGGGAGACCCAGTACTTC.

This clonotype came up many times. The chain has TRBV4-1 and TRBJ2-3, with D maybe TRBD1 (9 bases). This CDR3 has 21 amino acids. Germline V gene sequence: CDR1 MGHRA, CDR2 YSYEKL. Trimming pared 3 bases from V and 5 bases from J, leaving 33 bases between. The CDR3 here is CASSQSTGGGGLEVLRDTQYF. In nucleotides, the CDR3 is TGCGCCAGCAGCCAGTCTACAGGGGGCGGGGGACTAGAAGTATTACGAGATACGCAGTATTTT.

This clonotype was counted once. Since no conserved phenylalanine or tryptophan closes the CDR3, a read error is the likely cause. The V gene is TRBV4-1, the J gene TRBJ1-5; D is undetermined. The CDR3 extends over 15 amino acids. CDR1 and CDR2 from the germline V gene are MGHRA and YSYEKL. Trimming left V 1 base short and J 5 bases short, with 12 bases between. In DNA, the CDR3 is TGCGCCAGCAGCCAAGTGGAAGGTTCAGATCAGCCCCAGCATTCT. It codes for CASSQVEGSDQPQHS.

The chain recombines TRBV3-1 with TRBJ2-1, with 11 nucleotides matching TRBD2. The CDR3 has 16 amino acids. Losses at the gene ends were 3 bases for V and 0 bases for J; bases not matched to a gene: 1. The germline V gene has CDR1 LGHDT and CDR2 YNNKEL (reference sequence). CDR3 amino acids: CASSQTSGDSYNEQFF. CDR3 in DNA: TGTGCCAGCAGCCAGACTAGCGGGGACTCCTACAATGAGCAGTTCTTC.

The genes are TRBV12-3 or TRBV12-4 and TRBJ2-2; D might be TRBD1 (6 bases). The CDR3 has 16 amino acids. V lost 6 bases and J lost 3, with 17 bases in between. The CDR3 reads CASSKGDGLYTGELFF. In nucleotides, the CDR3 is TGTGCCAGCAGCAAGGGGGACGGATTATACACCGGGGAGCTGTTTTTT.

This clonotype was found many times. As DNA, the CDR3 is TGCAGCGTTGTGGGCAGGCGAGGAGAGCAGTACTTC. It specifies CSVVGRRGEQYF. The V call is TRBV29-1, the J call TRBJ2-7, with D unresolved. The V end lost 4 bases, the J end lost 7 bases, and 14 bases lay between the germline ends. This CDR3 has 12 amino acids. Germline loops: CDR1 SQVTM, CDR2 ANQGSEA.

This clonotype was observed at least ten times. The chain couples TRBV5-1 to TRBJ2-1; D is unclear. CDR3 length: 16 residues. Trimming cost V 0 bases and J 1 base, with 11 bases left between them. Germline CDR1 SGHRS, CDR2 YFSETQ. The CDR3 here is CASSLGASTSYNEQFF. CDR3 DNA sequence: TGCGCCAGCAGCTTGGGAGCTTCAACGTCCTACAATGAGCAGTTCTTC. Using reference TRBV5-1 and TRBJ2-1 for the parts outside the CDR3, the full variable domain is KAGVTQTPRYLIKTRGQQVTLSCSPISGHRSVSWYQQTPGQGLQFLFEYFSETQRNKGNFPGRFSGRQFSNSRSEMNVSTLELGDSALYLCASSLGASTSYNEQFFGPGTRLTVL.

This rearrangement joins TRBV4-3 to TRBJ1-1; TRBD1 matches 7 bases. The CDR3 is made up of 16 amino acids. Germline CDR1 and CDR2: LGHNA and YSLEER. With 1 base clipped from V and 5 bases from J, the junction kept 10 bases outside the gene matches. In DNA, the CDR3 is TGCGCCAGCAGCCAAGCACCGGGAGGCAGGGGGACTGAAGCTTTCTTT. Its translation is CASSQAPGGRGTEAFF.

This clonotype has a handful of counts. V gene TRBV20-1 combines with J gene TRBJ2-7; possible D gene TRBD1, 6 bases. V lost 2 bases and J 6 bases, leaving 14 bases between the germline ends. The CDR3 totals 13 residues. CDR1 and CDR2 (germline): DFQATT, SNEGSKA (reference sequence). The CDR3 loop is CSARNPTGSEQYF. The CDR3 DNA is TGCAGTGCTAGAAACCCCACAGGGAGCGAGCAGTACTTC.

This clonotype occurred many times. The DNA of the CDR3 is TGTGCCAGCGCACCCGGTGGTATTCGCACAGATACGCAGTATTTT. Its protein is CASAPGGIRTDTQYF. The V call is TRBV7-2, the J call TRBJ2-3; D call uncertain. The CDR3 has 15 amino acids. V lost 8 bases and J lost 1, with 16 bases in between. Germline V lookup: CDR1 SGHTA, CDR2 FQGNSA.

The chain couples TRBV20-1 to TRBJ2-6, with a tentative D call TRBD1 (6 bases). The V gene lost 1 base and the J gene lost 0 bases, with 13 bases spanning the gap. CDR3 length: 17 amino acids. Germline assignment: CDR1 DFQATT and CDR2 SNEGSKA (reference sequence). The CDR3 DNA sequence: TGCAGTGCTAGAGCGGAGACAGGACGCTCTGGGGCCAACGTCCTGACTTTC. It translates to CSARAETGRSGANVLTF.

This clonotype was seen a handful of times. The rearrangement links TRBV3-1 to TRBJ2-5; D unclear. Germline V gene data show CDR1 as LGHDT and CDR2 as YNNKEL (reference sequence). CDR3 length: 11 residues. The V end was cut by 0 bases, the J end by 6 bases, with 2 bases between. The CDR3, as DNA: TGTGCCAGCAGCCAAGAACAGACCCAGTACTTC. Translation: CASSQEQTQYF.

The table lists this clonotype with a few counts. The chain couples TRBV6-1 to TRBJ2-1, with D uncertain. CDR3 length equals 15 residues. Germline values: CDR1 MNHNS, CDR2 SASEGT. V was shortened by 5 bases and J by 0 bases, with 11 bases between the two germline ends. The CDR3 DNA sequence: TGTGCCAGCAGTCCTCTTTCCAGCTCCTACAATGAGCAGTTCTTC. Translated: CASSPLSSSYNEQFF.

This clonotype was seen at least ten times. This sequence joins TRBV12-3 or TRBV12-4 and TRBJ2-7; no definite D call. CDR3 length: 15 amino acids. V dropped 7 bases and J dropped 0 bases, with 16 bases sitting between them. Here the CDR3 DNA reads TGTGCCAGCACCCCATCGGGCCTGAGCTCCTACGAGCAGTACTTC. Its translation: CASTPSGLSSYEQYF.